These T cell receptor beta chains were read from a single sample in a study of molecular identifiers for immune sequencing clone quantification. TCRdb re-called the PCR reads with MiXCR, one entry per CDR3 protein. The data contain tens of thousands of distinct CDR3 sequences, 21% of them singletons. Material: naive CD8+ T cells from blood, with Jurkat cell RNA spiked in. These receptors were obtained from a human donor in good health. Some libraries in this study had Jurkat cell RNA spiked in. The CDR3 runs from the conserved cysteine through the conserved F or W. Each record gives: D gene, J gene, clone size, V gene, CDR3 DNA, CDR3 protein. D genes are given only for firm matches. Expanded clones are given a class, and other clones once, few, many or no size at all.

d_gene: -; j_gene: TRBJ2-4; abundance: many; v_gene: TRBV21-1; CDR3nt: TGTGCCAGCAGCAGTGTCAGGGACCTAGCCAAAAACATTCAGTACTTC; CDR3aa: CASSSVRDLAKNIQYF
d_gene: TRBD2; j_gene: TRBJ2-4; abundance: many; v_gene: TRBV20-1; CDR3nt: TGCAGTGCTAACAGGGCGGGAGGTCCCAAAAACATTCAGTACTTC; CDR3aa: CSANRAGGPKNIQYF
d_gene: -; j_gene: TRBJ1-1; abundance: many; v_gene: TRBV9; CDR3nt: TGTGCCAGCAGCGTTGATGTTTCCACTGAAGCTTTCTTT; CDR3aa: CASSVDVSTEAFF
d_gene: -; j_gene: TRBJ1-4; abundance: many; v_gene: TRBV27; CDR3nt: TGTGCCAGCAGTTTTGGAGAAAAACTGTTTTTT; CDR3aa: CASSFGEKLFF
d_gene: TRBD2; j_gene: TRBJ2-5; abundance: many; v_gene: TRBV6-6; CDR3nt: TGTGCCAGCAGCTATGGGACTAGCGGGTTCCAAGAGACCCAGTACTTC; CDR3aa: CASSYGTSGFQETQYF
d_gene: TRBD1; j_gene: TRBJ2-4; abundance: many; v_gene: TRBV11-2; CDR3nt: TGTGCCAGCAGCCCGGGACAGCTCAAAAACATTCAGTACTTC; CDR3aa: CASSPGQLKNIQYF
d_gene: -; j_gene: TRBJ1-1; abundance: many; v_gene: TRBV28; CDR3nt: TGTGCCAGCAGTGTCACAGAGAACACTGAAGCTTTCTTT; CDR3aa: CASSVTENTEAFF
d_gene: -; j_gene: TRBJ2-6; abundance: many; v_gene: TRBV4-3; CDR3nt: TGCGCCAGCAGCCAAGATCGGGCGAGGGCCAACGTCCTGACTTTC; CDR3aa: CASSQDRARANVLTF
d_gene: TRBD2; j_gene: TRBJ2-3; abundance: many; v_gene: TRBV29-1; CDR3nt: TGCAGCGTTGATCTAGCGGTCACAGATACGCAGTATTTT; CDR3aa: CSVDLAVTDTQYF
d_gene: TRBD1; j_gene: TRBJ1-2; abundance: -; v_gene: TRBV27; CDR3nt: TGTGCCAGCAGTTTCGAGAAGGGACAGGGGCCAAATGGCTACACCTTC; CDR3aa: CASSFEKGQGPNGYTF
d_gene: -; j_gene: TRBJ2-5; abundance: -; v_gene: TRBV9; CDR3nt: TGTGCCAGCAGCGTAGGGGGAACTCCCCAAGAGACCCAGTACTTC; CDR3aa: CASSVGGTPQETQYF
d_gene: -; j_gene: TRBJ1-4; abundance: few; v_gene: TRBV27; CDR3nt: TGTGCCAGCAGGCGGGAGGGGGGATATGAAAAACTGTTTTTT; CDR3aa: CASRREGGYEKLFF
d_gene: TRBD2; j_gene: TRBJ2-3; abundance: -; v_gene: TRBV29-1; CDR3nt: TGCAGCGTTGATGGACTAGCGGAAAACACAGATACGCAGTATTTT; CDR3aa: CSVDGLAENTDTQYF
d_gene: TRBD2; j_gene: TRBJ2-1; abundance: few; v_gene: TRBV12-3/TRBV12-4; CDR3nt: TGTGCCAGCAAAAAACCGGGACTAGCCTACAATGAGCAGTTCTTC; CDR3aa: CASKKPGLAYNEQFF
d_gene: -; j_gene: TRBJ2-7; abundance: many; v_gene: TRBV28; CDR3nt: TGTGCCAGCAGTTTACGAGGGGAGTCCTACGAGCAGTACTTC; CDR3aa: CASSLRGESYEQYF
d_gene: -; j_gene: TRBJ2-5; abundance: many; v_gene: TRBV28; CDR3nt: TGTGCCAGCAGCCCAACAGGAAACCTTGGCCAAGAGACCCAGTACTTC; CDR3aa: CASSPTGNLGQETQYF
d_gene: -; j_gene: TRBJ1-1; abundance: many; v_gene: TRBV27; CDR3nt: TGTGCCAGCAGTTTCAGTATGGGGGACACTGAAGCTTTCTTT; CDR3aa: CASSFSMGDTEAFF
d_gene: -; j_gene: TRBJ2-7; abundance: -; v_gene: TRBV6-2/TRBV6-3; CDR3nt: TGTGCCAGCAGTTATCTGCGGGGGTCCAGGGGCTACGAGCAGTACTTC; CDR3aa: CASSYLRGSRGYEQYF
d_gene: TRBD1; j_gene: TRBJ2-3; abundance: many; v_gene: TRBV19; CDR3nt: TGTGCCAGTAGTATGAGGCAGGGGGCAGATACGCAGTATTTT; CDR3aa: CASSMRQGADTQYF
d_gene: TRBD2; j_gene: TRBJ2-3; abundance: few; v_gene: TRBV11-2; CDR3nt: TGTGCCAGCAGCTCATCGGGGGGGACGCAGTATTTT; CDR3aa: CASSSSGGTQYF
d_gene: -; j_gene: TRBJ2-6; abundance: many; v_gene: TRBV20-1; CDR3nt: TGCAGTGCTAGAGATATGTCCGGGGCCAACGTCCTGACTTTC; CDR3aa: CSARDMSGANVLTF
d_gene: -; j_gene: TRBJ2-5; abundance: -; v_gene: TRBV7-2; CDR3nt: TGTGCCAGCAGCTTACCGCGACAGATCTGGGAGACCCAATGCTTC; CDR3aa: CASSLPRQIWETQCF
d_gene: -; j_gene: TRBJ2-3; abundance: many; v_gene: TRBV30; CDR3nt: TGTGCCTGGAGTACCATCCAGAGCACAGATACGCAGTATTTT; CDR3aa: CAWSTIQSTDTQYF
d_gene: TRBD2; j_gene: TRBJ2-3; abundance: many; v_gene: TRBV20-1; CDR3nt: TGCAGTGCTAGAGATGAGGGGCTAGCGGGAGGTCTTGATACGCAGTATTTT; CDR3aa: CSARDEGLAGGLDTQYF
d_gene: -; j_gene: TRBJ2-1; abundance: many; v_gene: TRBV7-9; CDR3nt: TGTGCCAGCAGCTCAAGGACTGCCCCATACAATGAGCAGTTCTTC; CDR3aa: CASSSRTAPYNEQFF
d_gene: TRBD1; j_gene: TRBJ2-3; abundance: many; v_gene: TRBV20-1; CDR3nt: TGCAGTGCTAGAGATCATCGGCAGGGGGTAACCCCTAGCACAGATACGCAGTATTTT; CDR3aa: CSARDHRQGVTPSTDTQYF
d_gene: TRBD2; j_gene: TRBJ2-1; abundance: few; v_gene: TRBV7-9; CDR3nt: TGTGCCAGCAGCTGGGAGGGGAATGAGCAGTTCTTC; CDR3aa: CASSWEGNEQFF
d_gene: -; j_gene: TRBJ1-1; abundance: -; v_gene: TRBV13; CDR3nt: TGTGCCAGCAGCCCGGGGGCAGGGGCGAGCACTGAAGCTTTCTTT; CDR3aa: CASSPGAGASTEAFF
d_gene: TRBD2; j_gene: TRBJ2-3; abundance: few; v_gene: TRBV27; CDR3nt: TGTGCCAGCAGTTTTTCTTCGGGGGGGTTACAGGGTACGCAGTATTTT; CDR3aa: CASSFSSGGLQGTQYF
d_gene: -; j_gene: TRBJ2-3; abundance: many; v_gene: TRBV12-3/TRBV12-4; CDR3nt: TGTGCCAGCAGCCCCGACAGCACAGATACGCAGTATTTT; CDR3aa: CASSPDSTDTQYF
d_gene: -; j_gene: TRBJ2-7; abundance: many; v_gene: TRBV5-4; CDR3nt: TGTGCCAGCAGCAAGGGGGACTCCTACGAGCAGTACTTC; CDR3aa: CASSKGDSYEQYF
d_gene: -; j_gene: TRBJ2-3; abundance: many; v_gene: TRBV11-2; CDR3nt: TGTGCCAGCAGCCTGGAACCCGGGCCCACAGATACGCAGTATTTT; CDR3aa: CASSLEPGPTDTQYF
d_gene: TRBD2; j_gene: TRBJ2-1; abundance: few; v_gene: TRBV5-1; CDR3nt: TGCGCCAGTCGACTAGCGGGAGCTCTACCTTCCTACAATGAGCAGTTCTTC; CDR3aa: CASRLAGALPSYNEQFF
d_gene: -; j_gene: TRBJ2-5; abundance: many; v_gene: TRBV5-1; CDR3nt: TGCGCCAGCAGCCCCCCGGGCGGAAAAGAGACCCAGTACTTC; CDR3aa: CASSPPGGKETQYF
d_gene: -; j_gene: TRBJ2-3; abundance: many; v_gene: TRBV5-1; CDR3nt: TGCGCCAGCAGCTTGTTACAGCCGTACACAGATACGCAGTATTTT; CDR3aa: CASSLLQPYTDTQYF
d_gene: -; j_gene: TRBJ2-7; abundance: few; v_gene: TRBV5-1; CDR3nt: TGCGCCAGCAGGCCGCCCGATAATTACGAGCAGTACTTC; CDR3aa: CASRPPDNYEQYF
d_gene: TRBD1; j_gene: TRBJ1-1; abundance: many; v_gene: TRBV25-1; CDR3nt: TGTGCCAGCAGTGCCTGGACAGGGGTTGAAGCTTTCTTT; CDR3aa: CASSAWTGVEAFF
d_gene: TRBD2; j_gene: TRBJ2-2; abundance: few; v_gene: TRBV6-1; CDR3nt: TGTGCCAGCAGTGAACTGGGGGGGAGTCCCGGGGAGCTGTTTTTT; CDR3aa: CASSELGGSPGELFF
d_gene: -; j_gene: TRBJ2-3; abundance: few; v_gene: TRBV2; CDR3nt: TGTGCCAGCAGGGTTATTTGGGGAGGCACAGATACGCAGTATTTT; CDR3aa: CASRVIWGGTDTQYF
d_gene: -; j_gene: TRBJ2-4; abundance: few; v_gene: TRBV15; CDR3nt: TGTGCCACCAGCAGAGAGGCAGGGGACAAAAACATTCAGTACTTC; CDR3aa: CATSREAGDKNIQYF
d_gene: -; j_gene: TRBJ2-3; abundance: many; v_gene: TRBV3-1; CDR3nt: TGTGCCAGCAGCCAGACCTTGGATACGCAGTATTTT; CDR3aa: CASSQTLDTQYF
d_gene: TRBD1; j_gene: TRBJ2-5; abundance: few; v_gene: TRBV2; CDR3nt: TGTGCCAGGGGTGGGACAGGGCCACCCCAAGAGACCCAGTACTTC; CDR3aa: CARGGTGPPQETQYF
d_gene: TRBD1; j_gene: TRBJ1-2; abundance: many; v_gene: TRBV13; CDR3nt: TGTGCCAGCAGCTTAGAAACAGGGGGCTGGTATGGCTACACCTTC; CDR3aa: CASSLETGGWYGYTF
d_gene: -; j_gene: TRBJ2-5; abundance: many; v_gene: TRBV28; CDR3nt: TGTGCCAGCAGTTTATGGCAGACCCAGTACTTC; CDR3aa: CASSLWQTQYF
d_gene: TRBD2; j_gene: TRBJ2-5; abundance: many; v_gene: TRBV11-2; CDR3nt: TGTGCCAGCAGCTCCCGACTAGCCAAGCCTCAAGAGACCCAGTACTTC; CDR3aa: CASSSRLAKPQETQYF
d_gene: -; j_gene: TRBJ2-1; abundance: -; v_gene: TRBV27; CDR3nt: TGTGCCAGCAGTTTGCTGTCTGAGCAGTTCTTC; CDR3aa: CASSLLSEQFF
d_gene: -; j_gene: TRBJ1-1; abundance: few; v_gene: TRBV3-1; CDR3nt: TGTGCCAGCAGTCCTACTATGAACACTGAAGCTTTCTTT; CDR3aa: CASSPTMNTEAFF
d_gene: -; j_gene: TRBJ2-3; abundance: many; v_gene: TRBV7-9; CDR3nt: TGTGCCAGCGGCAACACAGATACGCAGTATTTT; CDR3aa: CASGNTDTQYF
d_gene: TRBD2; j_gene: TRBJ2-7; abundance: many; v_gene: TRBV20-1; CDR3nt: TGCAGTGCCGGGCGCGGCGGGGGGACCTACGAGCAGTACTTC; CDR3aa: CSAGRGGGTYEQYF
d_gene: TRBD1; j_gene: TRBJ1-6; abundance: many; v_gene: TRBV9; CDR3nt: TGTGCCAGCAGCGTAAGGGACAGGGCAAATTCACCCCTCCACTTT; CDR3aa: CASSVRDRANSPLHF
d_gene: -; j_gene: TRBJ2-7; abundance: many; v_gene: TRBV20-1; CDR3nt: TGCAGTGCTAGCGACCGTAACCCTCCCCGGGACCCCTATTCCTACGAGCAGTACTTC; CDR3aa: CSASDRNPPRDPYSYEQYF
d_gene: TRBD1; j_gene: TRBJ1-6; abundance: many; v_gene: TRBV7-2; CDR3nt: TGTGCCAGCAGCTTAGCACAGGGGTCGTATAGATGGGATTCACCCCTCCACTTT; CDR3aa: CASSLAQGSYRWDSPLHF
d_gene: -; j_gene: TRBJ2-5; abundance: -; v_gene: TRBV7-9; CDR3nt: TGTGCCAGCTCGGCTAGCGCGGGGTTGGAGACCCAGTACTTC; CDR3aa: CASSASAGLETQYF
d_gene: TRBD1; j_gene: TRBJ1-1; abundance: many; v_gene: TRBV4-3; CDR3nt: TGCGCCAGCAGCCAAGAGGGGGACAGGGCAACGAACACTGAAGCTTTCTTT; CDR3aa: CASSQEGDRATNTEAFF